The source of this T cell receptor beta chain is a study of control samples from healthy donors and cancer patients. The assay was immunoSEQ multiplex PCR, and TCRdb's table has in-frame clones only and misses some. Among fewer than 200,000 clones listed, 93% were seen once. Germline assignment: CDR1 MNHEY and CDR2 SVGAGI. V dropped 10 bases and J dropped 0 bases, with 13 bases sitting between them. This CDR3 is built from 14 residues. Sequences were obtained from blood. The receptor's source is a woman in her sixties or seventies in good health. The rearrangement uses TRBV6-5 and TRBJ1-3, with D perhaps matching TRBD1 (5 bases). This chain's CDR3 is CATTRGGSGNTIYF. CDR3 nucleotides: TGTGCCACCACCCGGGGCGGCTCTGGAAACACCATATATTTT.